Given below is one T cell receptor beta chain in context. These data are taken from a study of blood T cells in healthy people across ages. Sample-barcoded 5' priming and a J-beta primer mix drove a second PCR of 7 to 11 cycles. Via MiXCR, TCRdb re-called the 5' RACE reads, giving one row per CDR3 protein. The sample has about 1.1 million distinct CDR3 sequences; around two fifths are singletons. The J segment lost 6 bases and the V segment lost 10 bases, leaving 9 bases of the junction unmatched. The germline V gene has CDR1 SNHLY and CDR2 FYNNEI. CDR3 size: 14 residues. Healthy Caucasian individuals from Russia aged about 6 to 100 served as donors. Drawing of peripheral blood yielded ten milliliters from each donor.

The specimen was blood. The receptor was derived from a man aged 18 to 29 in good health. The rearrangement links TRBV2 to TRBJ1-4, with 9 bases lining up with TRBD1. CDR3 nucleotide sequence: TGTGCCACCAGACCGGGACAGGGATATGAAAAACTGTTTTTT. As protein: CATRPGQGYEKLFF.